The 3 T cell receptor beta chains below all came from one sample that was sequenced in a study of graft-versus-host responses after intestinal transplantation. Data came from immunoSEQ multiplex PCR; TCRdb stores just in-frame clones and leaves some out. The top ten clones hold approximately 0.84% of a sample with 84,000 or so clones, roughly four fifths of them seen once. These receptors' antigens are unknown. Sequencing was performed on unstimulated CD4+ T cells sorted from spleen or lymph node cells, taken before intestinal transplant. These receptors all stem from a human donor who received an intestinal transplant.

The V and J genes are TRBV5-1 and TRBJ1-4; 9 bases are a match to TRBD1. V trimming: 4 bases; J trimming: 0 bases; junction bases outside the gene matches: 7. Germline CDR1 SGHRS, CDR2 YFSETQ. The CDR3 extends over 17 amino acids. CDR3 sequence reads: CASSLGTGTSTNEKLFF. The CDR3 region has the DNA TGCGCCAGCAGCCTTGGGACAGGGACGTCAACTAATGAAAAACTGTTTTTT.

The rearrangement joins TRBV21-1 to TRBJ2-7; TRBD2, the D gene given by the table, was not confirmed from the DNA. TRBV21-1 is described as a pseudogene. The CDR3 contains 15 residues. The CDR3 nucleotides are TGTGCCAGCAGGAGGGGGACTAGCGGCGCCTACGAGCAGTACTTC. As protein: CASRRGTSGAYEQYF.

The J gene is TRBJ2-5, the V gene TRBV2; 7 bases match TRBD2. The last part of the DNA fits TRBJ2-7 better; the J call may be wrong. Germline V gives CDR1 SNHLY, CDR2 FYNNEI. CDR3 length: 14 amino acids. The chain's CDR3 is CASGPRTSSGEQYF. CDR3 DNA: TGTGCCAGCGGACCCCGGACTAGTAGCGGCGAGCAGTACTTC.